The 30 T cell receptor beta chains reported below all come from one sample, sequenced in a study of T cell changes during pregnancy in multiple sclerosis. Method: immunoSEQ multiplex PCR; TCRdb's copy keeps in-frame clones and lacks some. The sample contains about 20,000 clones, 88% of which appear only once. Source: CD8+ T cells from peripheral blood mononuclear cells, taken in the third trimester of pregnancy. The receptors were gathered from a female donor in good health, enrolled as a control in a pregnancy study.

This clone has only one observation. The chain uses TRBV7-9 and TRBJ2-3; 10 bases match TRBD1. V lost 5 bases and J lost 3; bases outside the gene matches: 5. Germline lookup yields CDR1 SEHNR and CDR2 FQNEAQ (reference sequence). CDR3 length: 15 residues. The CDR3 DNA reads as TGTGCCAGCAGCCCCGGGACAGGGGAGACAGATACGCAGTATTTT. It yields the protein CASSPGTGETDTQYF.

V and J are TRBV7-8 and TRBJ1-6, with no clear D. The CDR3 has 15 amino acids. Germline V gives CDR1 SGHVS, CDR2 FQNEAQ. V was clipped by 3 bases and J by 4 bases, with 10 bases between them. CDR3 in DNA: TGTGCCAGCAGCTTGGACGGGGAGTATAATTCACCCCTCCACTTT. Translating gives CASSLDGEYNSPLHF.

The gene calls are TRBV5-1 and TRBJ1-2; D might be TRBD1 (5 bases). V dropped 5 bases and J dropped 6 bases, with 17 bases sitting between them. Germline V CDR1 and CDR2: SGHRS, YFSETQ. This CDR3 is 14 amino acids long. The CDR3 region has the DNA TGCGCCAGCAGTCGTTGGGGGAGGTATGATGGCTACACCTTC. Protein product: CASSRWGRYDGYTF. Drawing the rest from reference TRBV5-1 and TRBJ1-2, the complete variable domain is KAGVTQTPRYLIKTRGQQVTLSCSPISGHRSVSWYQQTPGQGLQFLFEYFSETQRNKGNFPGRFSGRQFSNSRSEMNVSTLELGDSALYLCASSRWGRYDGYTFGSGTRLTVV.

This rearrangement joins TRBV30 to TRBJ2-7; 8 bases map to TRBD2. Germline CDR1 and CDR2: GTSNPN and SVGIG (reference sequence). The ends lost 2 bases at V and 6 bases at J; junction bases unmatched: 12. This CDR3 region has 15 residues. The CDR3 region has the DNA TGTGCCTGGAGTCCACCGGGGACTAGTTTCCCCGAGCAGTACTTC. Translated: CAWSPPGTSFPEQYF.

V and J are TRBV29-1 and TRBJ2-3; D perhaps matches TRBD1 (5 bases). The V end lost 6 bases, the J end lost 0 bases, and 7 bases lay between the germline ends. This CDR3 is built from 12 residues. Germline-derived CDR1 and CDR2 are SQVTM and ANQGSEA. Here the CDR3 DNA reads TGCAGCGTGAGGACAAGCACAGATACGCAGTATTTT. Protein product: CSVRTSTDTQYF.

The chain links TRBV6-1 to TRBJ1-4, with D maybe TRBD1 (6 bases). The V gene's germline CDR1 is MNHNS and CDR2 SASEGT. CDR3 length equals 17 residues. With 0 bases removed from V and 4 bases from J, the gap between germline ends came to 15 bases. The CDR3 loop reads CASSEALRGHLNEKLFF. The CDR3 DNA reads as TGTGCCAGCAGTGAAGCGCTTAGGGGACACCTTAATGAAAAACTGTTTTTT.

The chain combines TRBV10-2 with TRBJ2-5; weak D call: TRBD2 (6 bases). Germline CDR1 and CDR2: WSHSY and SAAADI. The CDR3 covers 14 residues. V was cut by 2 bases and J by 5 bases, with 12 bases left in between. This chain's CDR3 is CASSEGGRGETQYF. The CDR3 DNA sequence: TGCGCCAGCAGTGAGGGGGGGAGAGGGGAGACCCAGTACTTC.

The chain has TRBV30 and TRBJ2-7; 8 bases fit TRBD2. The CDR3 has 14 residues. V shed 2 bases, J shed 2 bases, and the junction held 5 bases outside the gene matches. CDR1 is GTSNPN and CDR2 is SVGIG in the germline V gene (reference sequence). The CDR3 loop reads CAWSPGLVPYEQYF. The CDR3 nucleotides read TGTGCCTGGAGTCCGGGACTAGTCCCCTACGAGCAGTACTTC.

The CDR3 DNA reads as TGTGCCAGCAGCTCGGACAGGGGTGCAGACTCTGGAAACACCATATATTTT. This codes for CASSSDRGADSGNTIYF. V and J are TRBV13 and TRBJ1-3, with 9 positions matching TRBD1. Unmatched junction bases numbered 7, after V lost 4 bases and J lost 0 bases. CDR3 length: 17 amino acids. Germline lookup yields CDR1 PRHDT and CDR2 FYEKMQ (reference sequence).

This clone has a single count. The CDR3, as DNA: TGTGCCAGCAGTGCGGGGGGCATCTACGAGCAGTACTTC. It is translated as CASSAGGIYEQYF. The genes are TRBV6-1 and TRBJ2-7, with a possible D match to TRBD2 (7 bases). This CDR3 has 13 residues. Between the trimmed V and J ends, which lost 4 bases and 3 bases, there was a span of 10 bases. Germline CDR1 and CDR2: MNHNS and SASEGT.

The chain combines TRBV29-1 with TRBJ2-7; 8 nucleotides line up with TRBD1. V shed 0 bases and J 6 bases; nucleotides not matched to a gene: 4. The CDR3 contains 13 residues. Germline V gene data show CDR1 as SQVTM and CDR2 as ANQGSEA. This CDR3 is CSVEDKDRGEQYF. The CDR3 nucleotides read TGCAGCGTTGAAGATAAAGACAGGGGCGAGCAGTACTTC.

The rearrangement links TRBV29-1 to TRBJ2-2, with TRBD2 matching 7 bases. This CDR3 has 14 amino acids. Germline CDR1 SQVTM, CDR2 ANQGSEA. Trimming took 5 bases from V and 3 from J; bases not matched to a gene: 6. The CDR3 here is CSVYGGVDTGELFF. CDR3 coding DNA: TGCAGCGTTTATGGGGGGGTGGACACCGGGGAGCTGTTTTTT.

The J gene is TRBJ2-1, the V gene TRBV7-9; tentative D call: TRBD2 (5 bases). V was trimmed by 6 bases and J by 4 bases, leaving 10 bases between them. The germline V gene encodes CDR1 SEHNR and CDR2 FQNEAQ (reference sequence). CDR3 length equals 13 residues. The CDR3 loop reads CASRQLVYNEQFF. CDR3 sequence (DNA): TGTGCCAGCAGGCAACTAGTTTACAATGAGCAGTTCTTC.

In DNA form, the CDR3 reads TGTGCCAGCAGGCCGGGTGGGTCCGAGCAGTACTTC. Translation: CASRPGGSEQYF. J is TRBJ2-7 and V is TRBV2; D not certain. This CDR3 comprises 12 residues. Trimming removed 6 bases from V and 6 bases from J, with 12 bases in between. Germline assignment: CDR1 SNHLY and CDR2 FYNNEI.

In this sample, this clone turned up a few times. V gene TRBV5-4 combines with J gene TRBJ2-7, with 7 bases matching TRBD2. Germline V lookup: CDR1 SGHNT, CDR2 YYREEE (reference sequence). The trim removed 3 bases at V and 2 bases at J, leaving 11 bases unmatched. This CDR3 is 16 amino acids long. The CDR3 nucleotides read TGTGCCAGCAGCTCCCTTGGGCTAGCGGTTACCTACGAGCAGTACTTC. Residues: CASSSLGLAVTYEQYF.

The chain is built from TRBV7-9 and TRBJ2-3, with D perhaps TRBD2 (5 bases). CDR3 size: 12 residues. Per germline, CDR1 SEHNR and CDR2 FQNEAQ (reference sequence). The V gene lost 5 bases and the J gene lost 7 bases, with 10 bases spanning the gap. This CDR3 reads CASSPGFNTQYF. CDR3 nucleotides: TGTGCCAGCAGCCCGGGGTTCAATACGCAGTATTTT. Full variable domain (outside the CDR3, taken from reference TRBV7-9 and TRBJ2-3): DTGVSQNPRHKITKRGQNVTFRCDPISEHNRLYWYRQTLGQGPEFLTYFQNEAQLEKSRLLSDRFSAERPKGSFSTLEIQRTEQGDSAMYLCASSPGFNTQYFGPGTRLTVL.

This clone was recorded a few times. J is TRBJ2-5 and V is TRBV7-9; weak D call: TRBD2 (5 bases). CDR3 size: 14 residues. Germline CDR1 is SEHNR and CDR2 is FQNEAQ (reference sequence). Deletions cut 1 base from V and 5 bases from J, with 11 bases between. CDR3 region: CASSLVGLSETQYF. CDR3 in DNA: TGTGCCAGCAGCTTAGTAGGACTGTCGGAGACCCAGTACTTC.

This chain uses TRBV14 with TRBJ2-7; D is uncertain. Germline V gene data show CDR1 as SGHDN and CDR2 as FVKESK. The CDR3 has 15 residues. Trimming cost V 0 bases and J 2 bases, with 11 bases left between them. The CDR3 loop is CASSQEEAIPYEQYF. The CDR3 nucleotides are TGTGCCAGCAGCCAAGAAGAGGCAATCCCCTACGAGCAGTACTTC. The variable domain in full, with the rest retrieved from reference TRBV14 and TRBJ2-7, is EAGVTQFPSHSVIEKGQTVTLRCDPISGHDNLYWYRRVMGKEIKFLLHFVKESKQDESGMPNNRFLAERTGGTYSTLKVQPAELEDSGVYFCASSQEEAIPYEQYFGPGTRLTVT.

The chain is built from TRBV13 and TRBJ2-7; 9 positions agree with TRBD2. With V trimmed by 5 bases and J by 1 base, 6 bases remained unmatched. From germline, CDR1 is PRHDT and CDR2 FYEKMQ (reference sequence). The CDR3 is made up of 15 amino acids. DNA for the CDR3: TGTGCCAGCAGCCCAGGACTAGCGCAGTCCTACGAGCAGTACTTC. It encodes CASSPGLAQSYEQYF.

The V and J genes are TRBV14 and TRBJ1-2; D is unclear. The CDR3 contains 14 residues. Germline V gene sequence: CDR1 SGHDN, CDR2 FVKESK. Trimming stripped 5 bases from V and 8 bases from J, with 18 bases between. CDR3 residues: CASSVVPGPGGYTF. The CDR3 DNA reads as TGTGCCAGCAGCGTGGTCCCCGGCCCAGGAGGCTACACCTTC.

This chain connects TRBV28 to TRBJ2-3; 8 nucleotides align to TRBD2. V lost 7 bases, J lost 0 bases, and 12 bases stayed unmatched. Germline CDR1 is MDHEN and CDR2 is SYDVKM. The CDR3 spans 17 residues. The chain's CDR3 is CASTEREPPPSTDTQYF. Here the CDR3 DNA reads TGTGCCAGCACCGAGCGGGAGCCCCCCCCTAGCACAGATACGCAGTATTTT. The full variable domain, in which reference TRBV28 and TRBJ2-3 provide the parts outside the CDR3, is DVKVTQSSRYLVKRTGEKVFLECVQDMDHENMFWYRQDPGLGLRLIYFSYDVKMKEKGDIPEGYSVSREKKERFSLILESASTNQTSMYLCASTEREPPPSTDTQYFGPGTRLTVL.

The rearrangement joins TRBV7-2 to TRBJ2-2; D perhaps matches TRBD1 (5 bases). Trimming shortened V by 1 base and J by 4 bases, and 10 bases separated the two germline ends. Germline CDR1 reads SGHTA; CDR2 reads FQGNSA. CDR3 size: 15 residues. CDR3 in amino acids: CASSLGGLSTGELFF. DNA of the CDR3: TGTGCCAGCAGCTTAGGGGGCCTGTCCACCGGGGAGCTGTTTTTT.

This clone occurred a few times. This chain connects TRBV7-9 to TRBJ2-1; 8 bases match TRBD2. Germline CDR1 SEHNR, CDR2 FQNEAQ (reference sequence). The CDR3 spans 15 residues. Germline trimming cut 2 bases from V and 9 bases from J; bases unmatched to any gene: 9. The CDR3 DNA is TGTGCCAGCAGCTTATCAGAGATAGCGGGGCTTGAGCAGTTCTTC. It translates to CASSLSEIAGLEQFF.

The chain carries TRBV6-5 and TRBJ1-1; 7 bases agree with TRBD1. The germline V gene has CDR1 MNHEY and CDR2 SVGAGI. CDR3 length: 16 residues. The V segment lost 0 bases and the J segment 8 bases; nucleotides outside the gene matches: 12. The CDR3 DNA follows: TGTGCCAGCAGTTACTCGAGGGGACAGCCGCATTTGGAAGCTTTCTTT. Residues: CASSYSRGQPHLEAFF.

The J gene is TRBJ1-2, the V gene TRBV7-8, with a possible D match to TRBD1 (5 bases). CDR1 is SGHVS, CDR2 FQNEAQ, per germline. The CDR3 is 16 amino acids. With 1 base removed from V and 1 base from J, the gap between germline ends came to 13 bases. In nucleotides, the CDR3 is TGTGCCAGCAGCTTAGGGTGGGGGGGGAATAACTATGGCTACACCTTC. Its protein is CASSLGWGGNNYGYTF.

The chain joins TRBV30 to TRBJ1-5, with TRBD1 as a possible D gene (6 bases). Germline-derived CDR1 and CDR2 are GTSNPN and SVGIG (reference sequence). The CDR3 loop spans 13 amino acids. V dropped 3 bases and J dropped 2 bases, with 8 bases sitting between them. The CDR3 loop reads CAWSRTGNQPQHF. The CDR3 DNA reads as TGTGCCTGGAGCCGGACAGGCAATCAGCCCCAGCATTTT. The variable domain in full, completed from reference TRBV30 and TRBJ1-5, reads SQTIHQWPATLVQPVGSPLSLECTVEGTSNPNLYWYRQAAGRGLQLLFYSVGIGQISSEVPQNLSASRPQDRQFILSSKKLLLSDSGFYLCAWSRTGNQPQHFGDGTRLSIL.

The V call is TRBV7-9, the J call TRBJ2-7, with 8 bases that match TRBD1. This CDR3 contains 15 residues. Germline CDR1 is SEHNR and CDR2 is FQNEAQ (reference sequence). The V gene end was trimmed by 4 bases and the J gene end by 5 bases; junction bases not matched to a gene: 10. CDR3 loop: CASSSTGTGLDEQYF. The CDR3 nucleotides read TGTGCCAGCAGCTCCACCGGGACAGGCCTAGACGAGCAGTACTTC. Full variable domain (rest looked up from reference TRBV7-9 and TRBJ2-7): DTGVSQNPRHKITKRGQNVTFRCDPISEHNRLYWYRQTLGQGPEFLTYFQNEAQLEKSRLLSDRFSAERPKGSFSTLEIQRTEQGDSAMYLCASSSTGTGLDEQYFGPGTRLTVT.

The chain joins TRBV19 to TRBJ2-3; possibly TRBD2 for D (6 bases). The CDR3 consists of 15 residues. V gave up 1 base and J gave up 3 bases, with 11 bases separating them. Germline CDR1 reads LNHDA; CDR2 reads SQIVND (reference sequence). Written as DNA, the CDR3 is TGTGCCAGTAGTATAGGGCTAGCGAAAACAGATACGCAGTATTTT. It codes for CASSIGLAKTDTQYF.

The chain employs TRBV4-2 and TRBJ2-1, with D unresolved. Germline CDR1 LGHNA, CDR2 YNFKEQ. This CDR3 has 15 residues. V was clipped by 0 bases and J by 3 bases, with 9 bases between them. CDR3 amino acids: CASSQDVGFYNEQFF. CDR3 sequence (DNA): TGTGCCAGCAGCCAAGATGTCGGGTTCTACAATGAGCAGTTCTTC.

J is TRBJ1-3 and V is TRBV19, with no clear D. CDR1 and CDR2 from the germline V gene are LNHDA and SQIVND (reference sequence). V was cut by 2 bases and J by 0 bases, with 8 bases left in between. The CDR3 loop spans 15 amino acids. This chain's CDR3 is CASSIRGSSGNTIYF. As DNA, the CDR3 is TGTGCCAGTAGTATACGAGGCAGCTCTGGAAACACCATATATTTT.